The 22 T cell receptor beta chains in this list originate from one sample, sequenced in a study of blood T cells in healthy people across ages. Together with a sample-barcoded 5' primer, a J-beta primer mix was included in a second PCR lasting about 6 to 12 cycles. TCRdb reprocessed the 5' RACE reads via MiXCR and lists one record per CDR3 protein. Among approximately 800,000 distinct CDR3 sequences, about half were seen once, and the ten largest hold less than 20%. The sample consisted of blood. The receptors were gathered from a man at least 80 years old in good health.

This chain connects TRBV24-1 to TRBJ2-1; 7 bases map to TRBD1. V lost 8 bases to trimming and J lost 0 bases; unmatched junction nucleotides: 3. The CDR3 has 14 amino acids. Germline V gene sequence: CDR1 KGHDR, CDR2 SFDVKD. In DNA, the CDR3 is TGTGCCACCAAAGGGGGCTTCTCCTACAATGAGCAGTTCTTC. Its protein product is CATKGGFSYNEQFF.

The rearrangement links TRBV18 to TRBJ2-1; 8 bases match TRBD2. Germline trimming cut 8 bases from V and 0 bases from J; bases unmatched to any gene: 6. CDR1 is KGHSH, CDR2 LQKENI, per germline. This CDR3 spans 15 amino acids. The CDR3 here is CASTRGGSSYNEQFF. The CDR3 coding sequence is TGTGCCAGCACCCGCGGGGGGAGCTCCTACAATGAGCAGTTCTTC.

A word on this clonotype: Mismatch with germline at one junction end may stem from a read error. This chain joins TRBV28 and TRBJ1-4; possibly TRBD1 for D (6 bases). The CDR3 is 14 residues long. The germline V gene encodes CDR1 MDHEN and CDR2 SYDVKM. CDR3 nucleotides: TGTGCCAGCAGAACCGGGACAACTAATGAAGAACTGTTTTTT. Its translation is CASRTGTTNEELFF.

This clonotype has a handful of counts. The rearrangement joins TRBV2 to TRBJ2-1; D assignment may be TRBD1 or TRBD2 (6 bases each). CDR1 is SNHLY, CDR2 FYNNEI, per germline. The V gene lost 3 bases and the J gene lost 7 bases, with 22 bases spanning the gap. The CDR3 runs 17 residues. The CDR3 loop is CASSESGAHQVYNEQFF. For the CDR3, the DNA is TGTGCCAGCAGTGAGTCGGGGGCTCACCAGGTGTATAATGAGCAGTTCTTC.

This clonotype was counted between two and nine times. The CDR3 region is CASSQVQGDGYTF. In DNA, the CDR3 is TGTGCCAGCAGCCAGGTACAGGGTGACGGCTACACCTTC. J is TRBJ1-2 and V is TRBV3-1, with D perhaps TRBD1 (6 bases). The germline V gene encodes CDR1 LGHDT and CDR2 YNNKEL (reference sequence). The CDR3 is 13 amino acids. V lost 3 bases, J lost 8 bases, and 13 bases lay in between. Full variable domain (rest looked up from reference TRBV3-1 and TRBJ1-2): DTAVSQTPKYLVTQMGNDKSIKCEQNLGHDTMYWYKQDSKKFLKIMFSYNNKELIINETVPNRFSPKSPDKAHLNLHINSLELGDSAVYFCASSQVQGDGYTFGSGTRLTVV.

Turning to this clonotype: The germline gene is not matched at one end of the junction; a read error may be the cause. This chain connects TRBV5-5 to TRBJ2-1; a weak D match, TRBD2 (7 bases). This CDR3 has 16 residues. CDR1 and CDR2 (germline): SGHKS, YYEKEE (reference sequence). CDR3 sequence reads: CASSHLGGRVENGQFF. For the CDR3, the DNA is TGTGCCAGCAGCCATTTGGGGGGGCGTGTTGAGAATGGGCAGTTCTTC.

The rearrangement uses TRBV3-1 and TRBJ2-7; D ambiguous. Germline V gene lookup returns CDR1 LGHDT and CDR2 YNNKEL (reference sequence). Trimming removed 2 bases from V and 5 bases from J, with 13 bases in between. The CDR3 has 14 amino acids. CDR3 residues: CASSQRGLHHEQYF. CDR3 nucleotides: TGTGCCAGCAGCCAACGCGGCCTTCACCACGAGCAGTACTTC.

The rearrangement links TRBV20-1 to TRBJ1-4; TRBD1 agrees at 8 bases. V was clipped by 0 bases and J by 6 bases; unmatched bases: 12. There are 17 residues in the CDR3. CDR1 is DFQATT and CDR2 is SNEGSKA in the germline V gene (reference sequence). For the CDR3, the DNA is TGCAGTGCTAGAGACATTGCGACAGGGGCTTCAGATGAAAAACTGTTTTTT. Amino acids: CSARDIATGASDEKLFF.

This clonotype was counted a few times. This sequence may be a read error, since a much larger clone differs from it by one base. The gene calls are TRBV11-1 and TRBJ2-1, with 10 bases matching TRBD2. The DNA matches TRBJ2-7 better at its end, which makes the J call doubtful. CDR1 SGHAT and CDR2 FQDESV come from the germline V gene (reference sequence). The CDR3 covers 18 residues. CDR3 sequence: CASSLHLSGRGSYNEQYF. The CDR3 DNA is TGTGCCAGCAGCCTACACCTCAGCGGGAGGGGCTCCTACAATGAGCAGTACTTC.

This clonotype was observed many times. The chain joins TRBV2 to TRBJ1-2; TRBD1 aligns across 9 bases. This CDR3 is 14 amino acids long. Looked up from germline, CDR1 is SNHLY and CDR2 is FYNNEI. V was clipped by 4 bases and J by 6 bases; unmatched bases: 6. Written as DNA, the CDR3 is TGTGCCAGCAGTGGGACAGGGGAAAGGAATGGCTACACCTTC. It is translated as CASSGTGERNGYTF.

As to this clonotype: A much larger clone sits a single nucleotide away, making a read error possible. The genes are TRBV29-1 and TRBJ2-1; D is ambiguous. Germline CDR1 SQVTM, CDR2 ANQGSEA. There are 12 residues in the CDR3. V gave up 3 bases and J gave up 8 bases, with 11 bases separating them. CDR3 in amino acids: CSVEVSYDEQFF. The CDR3 DNA reads as TGCAGCGTTGAGGTGTCTTACGATGAGCAGTTCTTC.

The rearrangement uses TRBV6-2 or TRBV6-3 and TRBJ2-6, with D possibly being TRBD1 (6 bases). Germline V lookup: CDR1 MNHEY, CDR2 SVGEGT. The CDR3 is 18 residues long. Between the trimmed V and J ends, which lost 3 bases and 0 bases, there was a span of 15 bases. The CDR3 region has the DNA TGTGCCAGCAGTTATCCCGGGACACGGGACTCTGGGGCCAACGTCCTGACTTTC. It specifies CASSYPGTRDSGANVLTF.

The table lists this clonotype with a few counts. The genes are TRBV19 and TRBJ2-7, with D perhaps TRBD1 or TRBD2 (5 bases each). Germline CDR1 and CDR2: LNHDA and SQIVND (reference sequence). Trimming cost V 7 bases and J 2 bases, with 12 bases left between them. The length of the CDR3 is 13 residues. The chain's CDR3 is CASNSGPAYEQYF. The CDR3 nucleotides read TGTGCCAGTAACTCGGGACCCGCCTACGAGCAGTACTTC.

A word on this clonotype: Sequence at one end of the junction differs from germline and may be a read error. The genes are TRBV5-6 and TRBJ1-2; 7 bases map to TRBD1. Germline values: CDR1 SGHDT, CDR2 YYEEEE. CDR3 size: 13 residues. CDR3 amino acids: CASRPTGRNGYAF. In nucleotides, the CDR3 is TGTGCCAGCAGGCCGACAGGGAGGAATGGCTACGCCTTC.

This clonotype came up a few times. This chain uses TRBV28 with TRBJ2-1, with unresolved D. The CDR3 extends over 15 amino acids. V gave up 3 bases and J gave up 0 bases, with 9 bases separating them. Germline loops: CDR1 MDHEN, CDR2 SYDVKM. CDR3 protein: CASSFSSRSYNEQFF. CDR3 coding DNA: TGTGCCAGCAGTTTCAGCAGTCGCTCCTACAATGAGCAGTTCTTC.

A note on this clonotype: The junction departs from the called germline gene at one end, perhaps through a read error. The chain links TRBV24-1 to TRBJ1-3, with D maybe TRBD1 (6 bases). The V gene's germline CDR1 is KGHDR and CDR2 SFDVKD. The CDR3 extends over 13 amino acids. The DNA of the CDR3 is TGCGCCACTCAACAGGGCTCTGGAAACACCATATATTTT. Translated, it gives CATQQGSGNTIYF.

Regarding this clonotype: The junction shows a germline mismatch at one end, possibly a read error. This rearrangement joins TRBV2 to TRBJ1-2; TRBD1 aligns across 9 bases. Germline CDR1 reads SNHLY; CDR2 reads FYNNEI. The CDR3 sequence is 15 residues long. CDR3: CASCEAPGQGYGYTF. CDR3 sequence (DNA): TGTGCCAGCTGTGAAGCCCCGGGACAGGGTTATGGCTACACCTTC. Supplemented by reference TRBV2 and TRBJ1-2, the full variable domain reads EPEVTQTPSHQVTQMGQEVILRCVPISNHLYFYWYRQILGQKVEFLVSFYNNEISEKSEIFDDQFSVERPDGSNFTLKIRSTKLEDSAMYFCASCEAPGQGYGYTFGSGTRLTVV.

This clonotype was seen a handful of times. This chain joins TRBV4-3 and TRBJ1-4; 8 positions match TRBD1. CDR3 length: 15 residues. V lost 0 bases and J lost 4; bases outside the gene matches: 1. In germline, CDR1 is LGHNA, CDR2 YSLEER. CDR3 region: CASSQEGQDNEKLFF. In nucleotides, the CDR3 is TGCGCCAGCAGCCAAGAGGGACAGGATAATGAAAAACTGTTTTTT.

The chain recombines TRBV6-5 with TRBJ2-3; a weak D match, TRBD2 (6 bases). The CDR3 extends over 12 amino acids. V gave up 8 bases and J gave up 6 bases, with 12 bases separating them. Per germline, CDR1 MNHEY and CDR2 SVGAGI. The CDR3 reads CASLRAGDTQYF. In DNA form, the CDR3 reads TGTGCCAGCCTTAGGGCGGGGGATACGCAGTATTTT.

A few counts support this clonotype. The J gene is TRBJ2-3, the V gene TRBV29-1; TRBD1 aligns across 9 bases. The V segment lost 5 bases and the J segment 2 bases; nucleotides outside the gene matches: 8. The CDR3 has 15 residues. The germline gives CDR1 SQVTM, CDR2 ANQGSEA. In nucleotides, the CDR3 is TGCAGCGTTTTATTTGGGACAGGGAACACAGATACGCAGTATTTT. As protein: CSVLFGTGNTDTQYF.

The chain carries TRBV20-1 and TRBJ1-1; 8 nucleotides line up with TRBD1. The CDR3 loop spans 13 amino acids. After removal of 6 bases from V and 6 bases from J, the junction contained 9 bases not matched to a gene. Germline loops: CDR1 DFQATT, CDR2 SNEGSKA (reference sequence). Here the CDR3 reads CSAPRQGKSEAFF. In nucleotides, the CDR3 is TGCAGTGCGCCTCGACAGGGGAAGTCTGAAGCTTTCTTT.

The V call is TRBV11-2, the J call TRBJ2-5, with 7 bases matching TRBD1. The CDR3 loop spans 16 amino acids. The J segment lost 5 bases and the V segment lost 3 bases, leaving 12 bases of the junction unmatched. Germline CDR1 reads SGHAT; CDR2 reads FQNNGV. The CDR3, as DNA: TGTGCCAGCAGCTTTGAGACAGGGCTGAGGCAGGAGACCCAGTACTTC. Translation gives CASSFETGLRQETQYF.